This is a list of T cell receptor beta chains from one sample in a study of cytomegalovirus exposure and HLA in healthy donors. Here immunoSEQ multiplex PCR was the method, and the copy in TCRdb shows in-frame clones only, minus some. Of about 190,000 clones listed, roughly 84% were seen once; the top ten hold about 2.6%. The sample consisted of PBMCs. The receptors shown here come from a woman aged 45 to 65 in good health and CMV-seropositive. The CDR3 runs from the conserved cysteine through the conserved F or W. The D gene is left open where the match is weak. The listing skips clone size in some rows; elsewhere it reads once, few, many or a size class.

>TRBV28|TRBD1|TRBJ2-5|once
TGTGCCAGCAGTTGGACAGGGGAAGACCAAGAGACCCAGTACTTC
CASSWTGEDQETQYF
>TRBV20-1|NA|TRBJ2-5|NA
TGCAGTGCTCAAGCGGAAGAGACCCAGTACTTC
CSAQAEETQYF
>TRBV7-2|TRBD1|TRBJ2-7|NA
TGTGCCAGCAGCTTGGGACAGGTCGACGAGCAGTACTTC
CASSLGQVDEQYF
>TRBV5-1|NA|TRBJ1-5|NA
TGCGCCAGCAGCCCTTTCGGGGGTGACAATCAGCCCCAGCATTTT
CASSPFGGDNQPQHF
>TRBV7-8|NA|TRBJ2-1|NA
TGTGCCAGCAGCGCCCCTAGAAACTACAATGAGCAGTTCTTC
CASSAPRNYNEQFF
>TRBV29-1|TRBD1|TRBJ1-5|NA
TGCAGCGTGACAGGGGCGGCCAATCAGCCCCAGCATTTT
CSVTGAANQPQHF
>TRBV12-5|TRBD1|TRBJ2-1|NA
TGTGCTAGTGGTTTCAAGACAGGGACCTACAATGAGCAGTTCTTC
CASGFKTGTYNEQFF
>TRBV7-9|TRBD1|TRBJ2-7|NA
TGTGCCAGCAGCCGGGGACAGACACCCTACGAGCAGTACTTC
CASSRGQTPYEQYF
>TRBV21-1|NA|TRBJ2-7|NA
TGTGCCAGTAAGAACCCCAGGGGGCCTCCCATTTACTGTATTTTGCGCGAGCAGTACTTC
CASKNPRGPPIYCILREQYF
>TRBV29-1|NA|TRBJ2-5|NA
TGCAGCGTTGAGGGGGCAGAGGAGCAAGAGACCCAGTACTTC
CSVEGAEEQETQYF
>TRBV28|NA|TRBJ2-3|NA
TGTGCCAGCAGTTTTAATATCGGGGTCTTAGCAGATACGCAGTATTTT
CASSFNIGVLADTQYF
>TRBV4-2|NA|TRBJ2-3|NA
TGTGCCAGCAGCCAAGTCGGTACTAGCACAGATACGCAGTATTTT
CASSQVGTSTDTQYF
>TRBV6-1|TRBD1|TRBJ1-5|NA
TGTGCCAGCAGTGGGGACAGCTTCAATCAGCCCCAGCATTTT
CASSGDSFNQPQHF
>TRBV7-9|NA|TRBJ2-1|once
TGTGCCAGCAGCCCAAGGGCAACTAGCAAAATCCAGCAGTTCTTC
CASSPRATSKIQQFF
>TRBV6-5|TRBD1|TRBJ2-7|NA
TGTGCCAGCAGTTCCCAAGGATTGGGACAGGGCTACGAGCAGTACTTC
CASSSQGLGQGYEQYF
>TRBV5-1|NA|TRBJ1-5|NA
TGCGCCAGCAGCGAGGGGGGGAGCCACAATCAGCCCCAGCATTTT
CASSEGGSHNQPQHF
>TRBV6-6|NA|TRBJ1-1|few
TGTGCCAGCAGTTACTCGCGGGGGAAGAACACTGAAGCTTTCTTT
CASSYSRGKNTEAFF
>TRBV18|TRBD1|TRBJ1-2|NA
TGTGCCAGCTCACCACAAAGGGACAGCAACTATGGCTACACCTTC
CASSPQRDSNYGYTF
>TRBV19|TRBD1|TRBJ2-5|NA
TGTGCCAGTAGTCAAAACAGGGGGCAGGTGGAGACCCAGTACTTC
CASSQNRGQVETQYF
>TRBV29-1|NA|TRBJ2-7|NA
TGCAGCGTTGGAGGCTCCTACGAGCAGTACTTC
CSVGGSYEQYF
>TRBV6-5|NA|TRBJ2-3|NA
TGTGCCAGCAGTACCACTAGAGCAGATACGCAGTATTTT
CASSTTRADTQYF
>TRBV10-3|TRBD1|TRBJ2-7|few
TGTGCCATCAGTGTCGGGACAGCGGCCTCCTACGAGCAGTACTTC
CAISVGTAASYEQYF
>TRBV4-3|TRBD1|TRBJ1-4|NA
TGCGCCAGCAGCCAACTAGGGACAGGGGGCGGGGAAAAACTGTTTTTT
CASSQLGTGGGEKLFF
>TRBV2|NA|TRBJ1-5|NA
TGTGCCAGCAGGGCTCGGGAGGGACAGCCCCAGCATTTT
CASRAREGQPQHF
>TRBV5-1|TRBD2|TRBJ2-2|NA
TGCGCCAGCAGCCCTAGCGGGAGCACCGGGGAGCTGTTTTTT
CASSPSGSTGELFF
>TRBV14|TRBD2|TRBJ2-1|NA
TGTGCCAGCAGCAATAGCGGGGGGGCTCGTTTTGTGTTCTTC
CASSNSGGARFVFF
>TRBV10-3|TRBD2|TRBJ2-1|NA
TGTGCCATCAGTCAAAAGATTAGCGGGGGGGAGCAGTTCTTC
CAISQKISGGEQFF
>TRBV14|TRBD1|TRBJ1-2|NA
TGTGCCAGCAGCCAAGATCGAGGGACAGGGGGACGGGGCTACACCTTC
CASSQDRGTGGRGYTF
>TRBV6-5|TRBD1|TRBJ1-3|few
TGTGCCAGCAGTTACGGGACAGGTTCATCTGGAAACACCATATATTTT
CASSYGTGSSGNTIYF
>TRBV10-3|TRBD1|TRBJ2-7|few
TGTGCCATCAGTGGGGGACAGACCTACGAGCAGTACTTC
CAISGGQTYEQYF